Ten or more counts support the clone carrying this TCR beta chain. V was shortened by 5 bases and J by 1 base, with 7 bases between the two germline ends. Germline assignment: CDR1 DFQATT and CDR2 SNEGSKA (reference sequence). The CDR3 has 12 residues. This sample is part of a study of T-cell reconstitution after alpha-beta-depleted transplantation in children. A TCRbeta library incorporating unique molecular identifiers was prepared. TCRdb independently ran MiXCR on the PCR reads; one entry per CDR3 protein. The sample lists 500,000 or so distinct CDR3 sequences, approximately 29% seen once, with less than 2.5% in the top ten.

The TCR comes from a human donor who donated a stem cell graft to a child with aplastic anemia. The sample was PBMCs from the stem cell graft donor, taken from the stem cell graft. The V call is TRBV20-1, the J call TRBJ2-3, with a possible D match to TRBD1 (5 bases). The CDR3 DNA reads TGCAGTGCTGAGACAGGCACAGATACGCAGTATTTT. Translating gives CSAETGTDTQYF.